Reported below is one TCR beta chain. The sample belongs to a study of T cell changes during pregnancy in multiple sclerosis. The V gene lost 5 bases and the J gene lost 6 bases, with 11 bases spanning the gap. CDR3 length equals 13 residues. Per germline, CDR1 SGHTA and CDR2 FQGTGA. Produced via immunoSEQ multiplex PCR; TCRdb's table is partial and in-frame only. The sample carries about 41,000 clones, 88% recorded once. Sample: peripheral blood, taken in the first trimester of pregnancy. The rearrangement links TRBV7-3 to TRBJ2-1; perhaps TRBD2 as D (6 bases). This sequence originates from a female donor in good health, enrolled as a control in a pregnancy study. The CDR3 loop reads CASSPGTANEQFF. As DNA, the CDR3 is TGTGCCAGCAGCCCCGGGACTGCCAATGAGCAGTTCTTC.